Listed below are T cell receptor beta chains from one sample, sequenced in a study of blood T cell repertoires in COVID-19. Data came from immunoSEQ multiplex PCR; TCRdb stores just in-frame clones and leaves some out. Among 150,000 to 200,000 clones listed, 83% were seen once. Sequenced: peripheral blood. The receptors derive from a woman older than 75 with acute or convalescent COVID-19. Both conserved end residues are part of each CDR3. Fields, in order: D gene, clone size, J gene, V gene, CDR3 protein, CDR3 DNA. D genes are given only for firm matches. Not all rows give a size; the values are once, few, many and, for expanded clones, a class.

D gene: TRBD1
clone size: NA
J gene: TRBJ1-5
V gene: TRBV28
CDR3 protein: CASSLTGLQPQHF
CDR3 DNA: TGTGCCAGCAGTTTGACAGGGCTTCAGCCCCAGCATTTT

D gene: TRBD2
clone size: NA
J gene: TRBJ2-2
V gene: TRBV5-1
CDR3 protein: CASSFGLDEGAGELFF
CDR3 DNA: TGCGCCAGCAGCTTCGGACTAGACGAAGGGGCCGGGGAGCTGTTTTTT

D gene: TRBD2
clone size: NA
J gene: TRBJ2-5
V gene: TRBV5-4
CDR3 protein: CASRRGGGAQETQYF
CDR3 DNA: TGTGCCAGCAGACGGGGCGGGGGGGCGCAAGAGACCCAGTACTTC

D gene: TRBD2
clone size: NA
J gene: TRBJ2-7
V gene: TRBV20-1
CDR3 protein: CSASPDGRSHEQYF
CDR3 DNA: TGCAGTGCTAGTCCCGACGGGAGGTCCCACGAGCAGTACTTC

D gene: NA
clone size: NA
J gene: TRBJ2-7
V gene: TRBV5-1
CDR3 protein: CASSYTGGGEQYF
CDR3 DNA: TGCGCCAGCAGCTATACGGGGGGCGGGGAGCAGTACTTC

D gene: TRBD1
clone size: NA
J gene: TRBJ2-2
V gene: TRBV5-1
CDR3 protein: CASSPEGQGGTGELFF
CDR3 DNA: TGCGCCAGCAGCCCGGAGGGACAGGGGGGCACCGGGGAGCTGTTTTTT

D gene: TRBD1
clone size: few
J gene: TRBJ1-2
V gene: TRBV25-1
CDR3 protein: CASNIETGGLYGYTF
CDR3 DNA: TGTGCCAGTAATATAGAGACAGGGGGCCTTTATGGCTACACCTTC

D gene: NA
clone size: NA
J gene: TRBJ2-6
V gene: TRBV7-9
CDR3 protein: CAESTPGANVLTF
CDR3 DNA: TGTGCCGAAAGCACTCCTGGGGCCAACGTCCTGACTTTC

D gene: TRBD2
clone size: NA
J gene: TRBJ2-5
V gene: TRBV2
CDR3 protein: CASSDPGLAGDGETQYF
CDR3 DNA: TGTGCCAGCAGTGACCCGGGACTAGCGGGAGACGGAGAGACCCAGTACTTC

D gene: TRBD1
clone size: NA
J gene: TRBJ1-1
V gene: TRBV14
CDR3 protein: CASSLRTGANTEAFF
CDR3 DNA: TGTGCCAGCAGCCTCCGGACAGGGGCGAACACTGAAGCTTTCTTT

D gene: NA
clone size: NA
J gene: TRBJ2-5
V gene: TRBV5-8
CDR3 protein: CASHRLGRRETQYF
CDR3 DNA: TGTGCCAGCCACCGCCTGGGCCGTAGGGAGACCCAGTACTTC

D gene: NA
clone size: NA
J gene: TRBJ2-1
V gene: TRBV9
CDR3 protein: CASSVGPGQGLSSYNEQFF
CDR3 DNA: TGTGCCAGCAGCGTAGGTCCTGGGCAGGGCCTAAGCTCCTACAATGAGCAGTTCTTC

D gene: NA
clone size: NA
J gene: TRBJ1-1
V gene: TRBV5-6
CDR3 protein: CASSLPQGGEAFF
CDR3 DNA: TGTGCCAGCAGCTTGCCTCAGGGTGGGGAAGCTTTCTTT

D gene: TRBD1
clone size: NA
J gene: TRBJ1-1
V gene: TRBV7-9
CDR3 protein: CASSPTGVLTEAFF
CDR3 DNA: TGTGCCAGCAGCCCGACAGGGGTCCTCACTGAAGCTTTCTTT

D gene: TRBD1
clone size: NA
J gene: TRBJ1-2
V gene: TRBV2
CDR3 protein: CASDRLGQGARGYTF
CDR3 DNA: TGTGCCAGCGACCGGCTGGGACAGGGGGCGCGAGGCTACACCTTC

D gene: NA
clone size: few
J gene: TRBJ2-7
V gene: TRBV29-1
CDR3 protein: CSAQLVNYEQYF
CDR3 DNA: TGCAGCGCCCAACTAGTGAACTACGAGCAGTACTTC

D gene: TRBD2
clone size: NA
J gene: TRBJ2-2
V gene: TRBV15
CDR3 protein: CATSRNRLAGGLHTGELFF
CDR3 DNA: TGTGCCACCAGCAGGAACAGACTAGCGGGGGGGCTACACACCGGGGAGCTGTTTTTT

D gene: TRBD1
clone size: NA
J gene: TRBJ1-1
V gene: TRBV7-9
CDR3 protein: CASSSWTGGNTEAFF
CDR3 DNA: TGTGCCAGCAGCTCATGGACAGGGGGGAACACTGAAGCTTTCTTT

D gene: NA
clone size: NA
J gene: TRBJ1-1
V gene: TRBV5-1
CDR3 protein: CASSPAGREMNTEAFF
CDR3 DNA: TGCGCCAGCAGCCCGGCGGGACGGGAAATGAACACTGAAGCTTTCTTT

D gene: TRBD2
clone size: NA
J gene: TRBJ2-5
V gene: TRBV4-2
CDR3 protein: CASSQITSGEKKETQYF
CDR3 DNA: TGTGCCAGCAGCCAAATAACTAGCGGGGAAAAGAAAGAGACCCAGTACTTC

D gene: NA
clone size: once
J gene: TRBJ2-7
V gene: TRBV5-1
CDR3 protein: CASSFGQGLSYEQYF
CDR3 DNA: TGCGCCAGCAGCTTCGGACAGGGACTATCCTACGAGCAGTACTTC

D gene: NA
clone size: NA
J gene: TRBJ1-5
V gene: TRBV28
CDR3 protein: CASSLEGISNQPQHF
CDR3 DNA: TGTGCCAGCAGTTTGGAGGGTATAAGCAATCAGCCCCAGCATTTT

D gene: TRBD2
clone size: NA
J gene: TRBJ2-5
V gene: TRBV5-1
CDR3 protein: CASSLGGGGYQETQYF
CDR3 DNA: TGCGCCAGCAGCTTGGGTGGCGGGGGGTACCAAGAGACCCAGTACTTC

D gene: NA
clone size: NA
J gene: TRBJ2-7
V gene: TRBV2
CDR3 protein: CASSGTAYEQYF
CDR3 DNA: TGTGCCAGCAGTGGGACAGCCTACGAGCAGTACTTC

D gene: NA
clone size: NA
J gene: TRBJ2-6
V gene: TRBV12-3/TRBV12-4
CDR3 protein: CAIKRSGANVLTF
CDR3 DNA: TGTGCCATTAAGAGGTCTGGGGCCAACGTCCTGACTTTC

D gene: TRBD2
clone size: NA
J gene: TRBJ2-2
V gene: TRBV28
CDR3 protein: CASSLWSSGTNTGELFF
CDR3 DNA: TGTGCCAGCAGTTTATGGTCTAGCGGGACGAACACCGGGGAGCTGTTTTTT

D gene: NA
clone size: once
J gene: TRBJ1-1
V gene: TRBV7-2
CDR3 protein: CASRTGWGTEAFF
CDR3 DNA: TGTGCCAGCAGGACAGGTTGGGGCACTGAAGCTTTCTTT

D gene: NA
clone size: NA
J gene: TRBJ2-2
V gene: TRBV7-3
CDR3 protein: CASSLNGGSDTGELFF
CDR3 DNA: TGTGCCAGCAGCCTAAATGGGGGGTCCGACACCGGGGAGCTGTTTTTT

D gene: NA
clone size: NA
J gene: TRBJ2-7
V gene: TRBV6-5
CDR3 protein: CASSTGTYEQYF
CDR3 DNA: TGTGCCAGCAGTACGGGTACCTACGAGCAGTACTTC

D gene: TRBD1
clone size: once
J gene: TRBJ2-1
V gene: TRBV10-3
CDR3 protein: CAISAAGGNEQFF
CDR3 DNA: TGTGCCATCAGTGCGGCAGGGGGCAATGAGCAGTTCTTC

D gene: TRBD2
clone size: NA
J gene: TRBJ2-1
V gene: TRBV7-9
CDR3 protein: CASSLARDYGNEQFF
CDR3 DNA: TGTGCCAGCAGCTTAGCCCGGGACTACGGCAATGAGCAGTTCTTC

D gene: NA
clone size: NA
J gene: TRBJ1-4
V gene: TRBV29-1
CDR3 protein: CSVAGLEKLFF
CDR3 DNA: TGCAGCGTTGCGGGATTGGAAAAACTGTTTTTT

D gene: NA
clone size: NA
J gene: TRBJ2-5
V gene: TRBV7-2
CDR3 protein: CASSLVVRVGLPRTETQYF
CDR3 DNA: TGTGCCAGCAGCTTAGTCGTCCGGGTTGGGTTACCCCGGACTGAGACCCAGTACTTC

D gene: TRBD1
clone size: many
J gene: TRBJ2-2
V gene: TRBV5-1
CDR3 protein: CASSGRGLDGELFF
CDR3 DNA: TGCGCCAGCAGCGGCAGGGGGCTGGACGGGGAGCTGTTTTTT

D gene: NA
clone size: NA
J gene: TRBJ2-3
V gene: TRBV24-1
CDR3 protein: CATKDPRGAIDTQYF
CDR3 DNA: TGTGCCACCAAGGACCCGCGGGGCGCGATAGATACGCAGTATTTT

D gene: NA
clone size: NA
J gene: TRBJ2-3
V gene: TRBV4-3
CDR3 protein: CASSQVVQATDTQYF
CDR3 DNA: TGCGCCAGCAGCCAAGTGGTACAGGCGACAGATACGCAGTATTTT

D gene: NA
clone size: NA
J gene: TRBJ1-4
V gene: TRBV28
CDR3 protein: CASTQQGLSGKLFF
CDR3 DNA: TGTGCCAGCACCCAGCAGGGACTCTCTGGAAAACTGTTTTTT

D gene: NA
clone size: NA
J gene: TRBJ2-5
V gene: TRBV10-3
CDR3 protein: CAISESAGELETQYF
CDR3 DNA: TGTGCCATCAGTGAGTCGGCGGGCGAACTGGAGACCCAGTACTTC

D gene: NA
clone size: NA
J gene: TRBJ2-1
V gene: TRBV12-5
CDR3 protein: CASGIGGAYNEQFF
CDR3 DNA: TGTGCTAGTGGTATAGGCGGGGCCTACAATGAGCAGTTCTTC

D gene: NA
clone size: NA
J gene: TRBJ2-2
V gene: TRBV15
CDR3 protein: CATMQGRNTGELFF
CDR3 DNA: TGTGCCACCATGCAGGGGCGCAACACCGGGGAGCTGTTTTTT

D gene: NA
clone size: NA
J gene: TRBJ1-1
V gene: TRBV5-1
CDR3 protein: CASSYGGGTEAFF
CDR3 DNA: TGCGCCAGCAGCTACGGGGGTGGGACTGAAGCTTTCTTT

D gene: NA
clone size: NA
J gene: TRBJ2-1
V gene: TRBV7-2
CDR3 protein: CASSLGGEGSYNEQFF
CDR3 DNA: TGTGCCAGCAGCTTAGGGGGGGAAGGGTCCTACAATGAGCAGTTCTTC

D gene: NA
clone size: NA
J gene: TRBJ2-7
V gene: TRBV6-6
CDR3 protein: CASLSPPREQYF
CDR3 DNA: TGTGCCAGCTTAAGCCCTCCTCGGGAGCAGTACTTC

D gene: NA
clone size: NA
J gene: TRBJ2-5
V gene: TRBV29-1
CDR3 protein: CSVRSGVETQYF
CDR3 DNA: TGCAGCGTTCGTTCAGGGGTGGAGACCCAGTACTTC

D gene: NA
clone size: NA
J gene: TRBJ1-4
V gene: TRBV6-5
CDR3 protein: CASSMGATNEKLFF
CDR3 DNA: TGTGCCAGCAGTATGGGGGCGACTAATGAAAAACTGTTTTTT

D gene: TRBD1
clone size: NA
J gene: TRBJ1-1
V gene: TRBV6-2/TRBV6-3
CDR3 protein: CASSPGTGGTEAFF
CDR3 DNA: TGTGCCAGCAGTCCAGGGACAGGTGGCACTGAAGCTTTCTTT

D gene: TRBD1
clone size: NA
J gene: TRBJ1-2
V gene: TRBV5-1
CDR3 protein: CASSETGGPNYGYTF
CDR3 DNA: TGCGCCAGCAGCGAAACAGGGGGCCCCAACTATGGCTACACCTTC

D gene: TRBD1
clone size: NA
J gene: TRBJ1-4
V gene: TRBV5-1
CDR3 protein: CASSLSGTGRGNEKLFF
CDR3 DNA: TGCGCCAGCAGCTTATCCGGGACAGGGAGGGGTAATGAAAAACTGTTTTTT

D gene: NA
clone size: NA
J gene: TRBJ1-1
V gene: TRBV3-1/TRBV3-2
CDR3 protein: CASSRQLNTEAFF
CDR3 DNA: TGTGCCAGCAGTCGACAGTTGAACACTGAAGCTTTCTTT

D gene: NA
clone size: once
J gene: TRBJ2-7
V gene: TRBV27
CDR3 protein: CASSLNLGGGGAGKQYF
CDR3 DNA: TGTGCCAGCAGTTTAAATCTGGGTGGAGGGGGCGCCGGAAAGCAGTACTTC

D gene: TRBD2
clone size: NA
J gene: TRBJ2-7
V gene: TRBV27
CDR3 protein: CASSSLAGGPSYEQYF
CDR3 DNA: TGTGCCAGCAGTTCACTGGCGGGAGGGCCCTCCTACGAGCAGTACTTC

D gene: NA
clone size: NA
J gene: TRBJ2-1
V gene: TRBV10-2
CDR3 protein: CASSQGVNEQFF
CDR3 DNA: TGCGCCAGCAGTCAGGGTGTGAATGAGCAGTTCTTC

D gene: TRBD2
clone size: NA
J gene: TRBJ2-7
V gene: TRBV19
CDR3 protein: CASSIFLASGRFQHSEQYF
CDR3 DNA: TGTGCCAGTAGTATTTTTTTGGCTAGCGGGAGGTTTCAGCATTCCGAGCAGTACTTC

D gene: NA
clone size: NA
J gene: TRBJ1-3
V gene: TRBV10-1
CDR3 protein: CASSNDRLLSGNTIYF
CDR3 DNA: TGCGCCAGCAGTAATGACAGGCTTCTCTCTGGAAACACCATATATTTT

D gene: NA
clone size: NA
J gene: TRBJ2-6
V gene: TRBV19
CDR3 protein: CASQGSGANVLTF
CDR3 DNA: TGTGCCAGTCAGGGATCTGGGGCCAACGTCCTGACTTTC

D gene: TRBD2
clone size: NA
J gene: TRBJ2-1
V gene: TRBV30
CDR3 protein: CAWNGGGLAASYNEQFF
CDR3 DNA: TGTGCCTGGAATGGGGGGGGACTAGCCGCTTCCTACAATGAGCAGTTCTTC

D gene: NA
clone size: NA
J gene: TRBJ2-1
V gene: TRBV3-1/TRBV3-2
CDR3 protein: CASSQDPSSYNEQFF
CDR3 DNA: TGTGCCAGCAGCCAAGATCCGAGCTCCTACAATGAGCAGTTCTTC